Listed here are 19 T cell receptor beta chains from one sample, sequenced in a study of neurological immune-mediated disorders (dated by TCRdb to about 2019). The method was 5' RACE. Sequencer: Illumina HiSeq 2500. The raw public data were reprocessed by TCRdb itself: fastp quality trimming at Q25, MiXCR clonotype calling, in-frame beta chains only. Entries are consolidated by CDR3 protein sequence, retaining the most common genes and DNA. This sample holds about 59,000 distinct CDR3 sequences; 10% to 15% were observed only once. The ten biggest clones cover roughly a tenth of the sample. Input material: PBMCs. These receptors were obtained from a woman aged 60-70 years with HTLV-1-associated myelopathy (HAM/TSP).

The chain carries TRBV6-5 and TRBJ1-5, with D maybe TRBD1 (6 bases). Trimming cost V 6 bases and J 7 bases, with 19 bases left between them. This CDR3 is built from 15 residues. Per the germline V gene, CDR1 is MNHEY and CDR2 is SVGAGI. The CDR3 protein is CASSRGGGDGQPQHF. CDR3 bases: TGTGCCAGCAGCCGGGGAGGGGGAGATGGCCAGCCCCAGCATTTT.

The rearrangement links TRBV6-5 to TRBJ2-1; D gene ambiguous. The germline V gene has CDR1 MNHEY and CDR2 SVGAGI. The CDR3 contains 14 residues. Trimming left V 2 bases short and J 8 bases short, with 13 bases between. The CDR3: CASSYGPSSDEQFF. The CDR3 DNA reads TGTGCCAGCAGTTACGGACCGAGCTCCGATGAGCAGTTCTTC.

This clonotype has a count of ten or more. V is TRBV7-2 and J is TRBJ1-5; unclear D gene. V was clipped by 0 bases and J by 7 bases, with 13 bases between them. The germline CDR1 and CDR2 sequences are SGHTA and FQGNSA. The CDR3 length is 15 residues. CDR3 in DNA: TGTGCCAGCAGCTTAGCGCCGGGCCAAGGGCAGCCCCAGCATTTT. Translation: CASSLAPGQGQPQHF. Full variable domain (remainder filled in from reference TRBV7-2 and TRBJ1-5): GAGVSQSPSNKVTEKGKDVELRCDPISGHTALYWYRQSLGQGLEFLIYFQGNSAPDKSGLPSDRFSAERTGGSVSTLTIQRTQQEDSAVYLCASSLAPGQGQPQHFGDGTRLSIL.

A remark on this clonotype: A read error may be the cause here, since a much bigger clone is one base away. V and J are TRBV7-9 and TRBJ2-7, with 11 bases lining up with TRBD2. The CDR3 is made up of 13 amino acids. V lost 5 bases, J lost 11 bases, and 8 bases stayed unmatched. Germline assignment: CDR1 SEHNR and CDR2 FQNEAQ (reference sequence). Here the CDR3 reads CASSPGISGREYF. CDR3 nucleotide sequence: TGTGCCAGCAGCCCGGGGATTAGCGGGAGGGAGTACTTC.

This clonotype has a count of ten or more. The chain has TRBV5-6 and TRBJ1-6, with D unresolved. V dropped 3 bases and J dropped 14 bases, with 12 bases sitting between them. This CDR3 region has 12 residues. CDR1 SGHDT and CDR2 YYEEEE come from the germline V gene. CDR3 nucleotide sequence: TGTGCCAGCAGCTCCGGCGGGGAGGCCCTCCACTTT. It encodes CASSSGGEALHF.

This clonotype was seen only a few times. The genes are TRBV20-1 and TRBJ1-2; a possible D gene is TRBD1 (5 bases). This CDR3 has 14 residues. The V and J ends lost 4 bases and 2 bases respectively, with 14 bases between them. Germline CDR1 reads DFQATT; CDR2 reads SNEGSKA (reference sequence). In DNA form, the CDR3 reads TGCAGTGCTAATAGAGGAGGGGTCAACTATGGCTACACCTTC. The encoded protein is CSANRGGVNYGYTF.

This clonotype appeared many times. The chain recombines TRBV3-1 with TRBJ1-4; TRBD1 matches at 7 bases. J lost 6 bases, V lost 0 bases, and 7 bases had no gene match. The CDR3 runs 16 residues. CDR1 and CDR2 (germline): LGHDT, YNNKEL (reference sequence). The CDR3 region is CASSQDRGRVYEKLFF. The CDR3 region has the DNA TGTGCCAGCAGCCAAGATAGGGGGCGCGTTTATGAAAAACTGTTTTTT.

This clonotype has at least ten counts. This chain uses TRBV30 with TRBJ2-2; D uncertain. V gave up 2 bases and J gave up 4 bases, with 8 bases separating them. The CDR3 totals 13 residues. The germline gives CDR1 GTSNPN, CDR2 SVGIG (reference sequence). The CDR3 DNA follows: TGTGCCTGGAGTACTGAACGCACCGGGGAGCTGTTTTTT. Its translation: CAWSTERTGELFF.

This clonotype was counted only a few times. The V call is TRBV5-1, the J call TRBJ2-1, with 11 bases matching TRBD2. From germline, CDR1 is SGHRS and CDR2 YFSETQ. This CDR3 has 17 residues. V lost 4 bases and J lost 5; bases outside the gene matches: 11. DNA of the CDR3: TGCGCCAGCAGCGCCCTCTTAGCGGGAGGGATTAACAATGAGCAGTTCTTC. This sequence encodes CASSALLAGGINNEQFF.

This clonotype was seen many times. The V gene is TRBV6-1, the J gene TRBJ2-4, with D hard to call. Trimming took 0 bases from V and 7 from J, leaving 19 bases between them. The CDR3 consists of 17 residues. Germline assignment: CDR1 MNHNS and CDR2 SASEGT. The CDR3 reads CASSEALTSLPRNIQYF. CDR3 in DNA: TGTGCCAGCAGTGAAGCACTTACAAGTCTACCTCGGAACATTCAGTACTTC.

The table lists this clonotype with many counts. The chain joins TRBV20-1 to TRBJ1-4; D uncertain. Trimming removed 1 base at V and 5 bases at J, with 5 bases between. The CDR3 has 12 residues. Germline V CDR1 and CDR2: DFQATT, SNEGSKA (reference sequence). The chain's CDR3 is CSARGGNEKLFF. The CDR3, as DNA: TGCAGTGCTAGAGGGGGAAATGAAAAACTGTTTTTT.

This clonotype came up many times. CDR3 loop: CASKILGQKNTEAFF. Written as DNA, the CDR3 is TGCGCCAGCAAGATACTGGGACAGAAGAACACTGAAGCTTTCTTT. This chain links TRBV5-1 with TRBJ1-1; 7 bases are a match to TRBD1. V gave up 6 bases and J gave up 1 base; unmatched junction bases: 9. The germline gives CDR1 SGHRS, CDR2 YFSETQ. The CDR3 spans 15 residues.

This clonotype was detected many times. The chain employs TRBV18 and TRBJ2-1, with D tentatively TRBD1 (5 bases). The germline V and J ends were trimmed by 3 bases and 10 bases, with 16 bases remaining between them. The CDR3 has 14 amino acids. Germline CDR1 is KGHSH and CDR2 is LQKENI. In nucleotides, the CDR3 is TGTGCCAGCTCACCGGCCCGGACATTAGCCGAGCAGTTCTTC. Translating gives CASSPARTLAEQFF.

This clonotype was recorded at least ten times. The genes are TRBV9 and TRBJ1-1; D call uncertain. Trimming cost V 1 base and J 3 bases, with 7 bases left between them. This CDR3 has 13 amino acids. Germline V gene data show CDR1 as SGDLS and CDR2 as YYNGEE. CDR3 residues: CASSVRADTEAFF. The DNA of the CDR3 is TGTGCCAGCAGCGTACGTGCAGACACTGAAGCTTTCTTT.

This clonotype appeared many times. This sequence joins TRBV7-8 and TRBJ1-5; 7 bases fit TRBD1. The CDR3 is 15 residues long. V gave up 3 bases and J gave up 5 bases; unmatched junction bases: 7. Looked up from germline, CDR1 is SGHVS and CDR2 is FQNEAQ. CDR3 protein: CASSLKTGSYQPQHF. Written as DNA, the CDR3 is TGTGCCAGCAGCTTGAAGACAGGGAGCTATCAGCCCCAGCATTTT. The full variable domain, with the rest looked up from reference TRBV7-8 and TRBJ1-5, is GAGVSQSPRYKVAKRGQDVALRCDPISGHVSLFWYQQALGQGPEFLTYFQNEAQLDKSGLPSDRFFAERPEGSVSTLKIQRTQQEDSAVYLCASSLKTGSYQPQHFGDGTRLSIL.

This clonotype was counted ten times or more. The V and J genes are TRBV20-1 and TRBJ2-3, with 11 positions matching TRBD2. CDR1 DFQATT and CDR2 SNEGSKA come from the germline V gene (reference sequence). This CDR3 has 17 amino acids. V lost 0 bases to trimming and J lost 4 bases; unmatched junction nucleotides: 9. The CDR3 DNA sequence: TGCAGTGCTAGAGACCACTTAGCGGGAGGGATCCCAGATACGCAGTATTTT. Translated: CSARDHLAGGIPDTQYF.

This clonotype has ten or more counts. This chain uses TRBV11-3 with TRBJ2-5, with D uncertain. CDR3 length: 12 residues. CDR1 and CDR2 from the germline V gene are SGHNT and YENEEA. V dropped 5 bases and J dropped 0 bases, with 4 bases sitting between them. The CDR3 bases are TGTGCCAGCAGCGAAAACCAAGAGACCCAGTACTTC. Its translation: CASSENQETQYF.

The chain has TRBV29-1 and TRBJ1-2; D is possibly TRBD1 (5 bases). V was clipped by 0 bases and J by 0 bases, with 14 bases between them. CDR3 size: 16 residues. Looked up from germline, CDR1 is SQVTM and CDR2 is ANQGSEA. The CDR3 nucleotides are TGCAGCGTTGAAGATCGGGGCAGGCGACCTAACTATGGCTACACCTTC. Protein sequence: CSVEDRGRRPNYGYTF.

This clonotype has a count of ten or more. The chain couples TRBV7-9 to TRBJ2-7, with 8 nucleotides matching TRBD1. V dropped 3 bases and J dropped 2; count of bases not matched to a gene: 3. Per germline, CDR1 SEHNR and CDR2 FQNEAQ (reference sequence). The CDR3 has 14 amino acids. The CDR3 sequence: CASSFTGGTYEQYF. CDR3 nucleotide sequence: TGTGCCAGCAGCTTCACAGGGGGTACCTACGAGCAGTACTTC.